The 19 T cell receptor beta chains given below trace back to one sample, sequenced in a study of CXCR3-negative and CXCR3-positive naive CD8 T cells. UMI-labeled 5' RACE TRB cDNA libraries were prepared from the cells. TCRdb reprocessed the 5' RACE reads; each CDR3 protein has one entry and no DNA is given. The sample includes tens of thousands of distinct CDR3 sequences. Material for sequencing was memory CD8+ T cells from blood. The receptors stem from a human donor in good health. Some clones in this sample may be carry-over from other donors' samples.

This chain uses TRBV4-3 with TRBJ2-7. The germline gives CDR1 LGHNA, CDR2 YSLEER. The CDR3 consists of 14 residues. This CDR3 is CASSPADGSYEQYF.

CDR3 sequence reads: CASSFLRDRDGDGTDTQYF. The chain has TRBV28 and TRBJ2-3; TCRdb's D call of TRBD1 is untestable without DNA. Germline assignment: CDR1 MDHEN and CDR2 SYDVKM. This CDR3 has 19 amino acids.

The V call is TRBV27, the J call TRBJ1-1; TCRdb selects TRBD1, and the lack of DNA leaves this call unchecked. Looked up from germline, CDR1 is MNHEY and CDR2 is SMNVEV (reference sequence). This CDR3 spans 14 amino acids. The CDR3 protein is CASRNRGLGTEAFF.

The chain uses TRBV7-9 and TRBJ2-1; TCRdb returns TRBD2, unconfirmable since there is no DNA. The CDR3 is 16 residues long. In germline, CDR1 is SEHNR, CDR2 FQNEAQ (reference sequence). CDR3: CASSPTVIGSYNEQFF.

This chain links TRBV10-3 with TRBJ2-7; TCRdb gives TRBD1 as the D gene, but with no DNA this cannot be confirmed. Germline CDR1 is ENHRY and CDR2 is SYGVKD. The CDR3 is made up of 19 amino acids. This CDR3 reads CAISTRRAPVYTGTAEQYF.

The rearrangement uses TRBV29-1 and TRBJ2-1; TCRdb's D call of TRBD1 is untestable without DNA. Germline assignment: CDR1 SQVTM and CDR2 ANQGSEA. CDR3 length: 16 amino acids. The CDR3 sequence is CSVEDLNWDSYNEQFF.

The chain links TRBV29-1 to TRBJ2-1. Germline CDR1 is SQVTM and CDR2 is ANQGSEA. The CDR3 contains 11 residues. CDR3 in amino acids: CSVDRHNEQFF.

This chain links TRBV27 with TRBJ2-1; no DNA is available, so the TRBD1 call from TCRdb remains unchecked. The germline V gene encodes CDR1 MNHEY and CDR2 SMNVEV (reference sequence). The CDR3 is 14 amino acids. The CDR3 region is CASSREGQYNEQFF.

The rearrangement uses TRBV28 and TRBJ2-1; TCRdb's D call, TRBD1, is unchecked because there is no DNA. Germline V gene sequence: CDR1 MDHEN, CDR2 SYDVKM. The CDR3 has 16 residues. The chain's CDR3 is CASSYRDRGVNNEQFF. The variable domain in full, completed from reference TRBV28 and TRBJ2-1, reads DVKVTQSSRYLVKRTGEKVFLECVQDMDHENMFWYRQDPGLGLRLIYFSYDVKMKEKGDIPEGYSVSREKKERFSLILESASTNQTSMYLCASSYRDRGVNNEQFFGPGTRLTVL.

This chain uses TRBV29-1 with TRBJ1-2; TCRdb names TRBD1, which stays unverified in the absence of DNA. The CDR3 covers 12 residues. The germline V gene has CDR1 SQVTM and CDR2 ANQGSEA. CDR3 loop: CSVEQGSYGYTF.

This chain connects TRBV20-1 to TRBJ2-7; the D call of TRBD2 rests on TCRdb alone, since no DNA is present to check it. The germline V gene encodes CDR1 DFQATT and CDR2 SNEGSKA (reference sequence). This CDR3 region has 18 residues. The CDR3 spells CSARAEMSKAGLSYEQYF.

The chain joins TRBV29-1 to TRBJ2-1. Per the germline V gene, CDR1 is SQVTM and CDR2 is ANQGSEA. The CDR3 runs to 13 residues. Here the CDR3 reads CSVEAKDSNEQFF.

The rearrangement joins TRBV5-1 to TRBJ1-1; the D call from TCRdb, TRBD1, cannot be confirmed without DNA. Per the germline V gene, CDR1 is SGHRS and CDR2 is YFSETQ. The CDR3 has 13 residues. CDR3 amino acids: CASSLEGGTEAFF.

V and J are TRBV12-3 or TRBV12-4 and TRBJ1-1. The CDR3 spans 13 residues. The CDR3 sequence is CASSHKVSTEAFF.

This rearrangement joins TRBV29-1 to TRBJ1-1; TCRdb outputs TRBD1, but without DNA this stays unchecked. CDR1 and CDR2 (germline): SQVTM, ANQGSEA. CDR3 length: 13 residues. The CDR3 here is CSVVSDRNTEAFF.

The J gene is TRBJ1-2, the V gene TRBV15; TCRdb designates TRBD1, a call that cannot be tested without DNA. CDR3 length equals 18 residues. Germline lookup yields CDR1 LNHNV and CDR2 YYDKDF (reference sequence). CDR3 protein: CATSRDRTGDHYNYGYTF. The variable domain in full, with the rest retrieved from reference TRBV15 and TRBJ1-2, is DAMVIQNPRYQVTQFGKPVTLSCSQTLNHNVMYWYQQKSSQAPKLLFHYYDKDFNNEADTPDNFQSRRPNTSFCFLDIRSPGLGDTAMYLCATSRDRTGDHYNYGYTFGSGTRLTVV.

The chain couples TRBV12-3 or TRBV12-4 to TRBJ2-1; TCRdb designates TRBD1, a call that cannot be tested without DNA. CDR3 size: 12 residues. The CDR3 is CASSLIGDEQFF.

The rearrangement joins TRBV7-2 to TRBJ2-1; TCRdb names TRBD2, which stays unverified in the absence of DNA. Germline loops: CDR1 SGHTA, CDR2 FQGNSA. The CDR3 runs to 15 residues. The CDR3 here is CASSLGLAEYNEQFF. The full variable domain, its missing parts supplied by reference TRBV7-2 and TRBJ2-1, is GAGVSQSPSNKVTEKGKDVELRCDPISGHTALYWYRQSLGQGLEFLIYFQGNSAPDKSGLPSDRFSAERTGGSVSTLTIQRTQQEDSAVYLCASSLGLAEYNEQFFGPGTRLTVL.

The chain joins TRBV4-1 to TRBJ2-4. This CDR3 is built from 15 residues. The germline CDR1 and CDR2 sequences are MGHRA and YSYEKL. The CDR3 region is CASSSTTFSKNIQYF.